The sequence of this T cell receptor (beta chain) was determined in a study of OX40 agonist ivuxolimab in advanced cancers. As for the study more broadly: The costimulatory receptor OX40 (CD134) was targeted by ivuxolimab, a fully human IgG2 agonistic monoclonal antibody. The dose-escalation cohort was 82.7% male with a mean age of approximately 60 years, ranging from roughly 20 to 85. The purpose of peripheral TCRbeta sequencing was to test whether ivuxolimab changed TCR sequence diversity and led to clonal T-cell expansion. Intravenous ivuxolimab was administered to patients every 2 weeks at six dose levels: 0.01, 0.1, 0.3, 1.5, 3 and 10 mg/kg. The monotherapy dose-escalation portion (N ≈ 57 patients) of the phase I ivuxolimab trial is reported in the paper. Partial responses were achieved by three dose-escalation patients, of whom one had hepatocellular carcinoma and two had cutaneous melanoma. Patients were allowed to have had prior anti-PD-1, anti-PD-L1 or anti-CTLA-4 therapy, and 40% of the dose-escalation patients had previously received checkpoint inhibitors. Among the roughly 50 dose-escalation patients, about 19 had hepatocellular carcinoma, about 15 melanoma, 9 renal cell carcinoma and 9 head and neck cancer. Results the study describes overall, beyond this receptor: Partial responders in the 0.1-3.0 mg/kg groups had among the lowest normalized peripheral clonal expansion, especially among CD8+ T cells. Low levels of normalized T-cell clonal expansion were also shown by some nonresponding patients. At doses from 0.1 to 3.0 mg/kg, clonal expansion was seen in both CD4+ and CD8+ blood T cells between baseline and week 6. After ivuxolimab, more expanded clones were found on average in CD8+ T cells than in CD4+ T cells. The antigen specificity of the peripheral T cells that underwent clonal expansion was not determined.

For sequencing of the TCRbeta CDR3 region, genomic DNA was extracted from the sorted cells. The immunoSEQ Assay was used for sequencing of TCRbeta CDR3 regions. TCRdb took this table from immuneACCESS and kept in-frame rearrangements with V and J called. Such tables lack part of the clones; where checked against another copy, unresolved V genes explain under half of the gap, and the rest is unexplained. Within this sample are 100,000 or so clones, with about 85% of them counted one time only. Less than 5% of the sample is in the top ten clones. V is pruned by 3 bases and J by 6 bases, leaving 6 bases of the junction without a gene match. CDR1 and CDR2 were assigned from the germline V gene (reference sequence) as GTSNPN and SVGIG. From the cysteine through the phenylalanine, the CDR3 covers 13 amino acids. Just the 39-base CDR3 DNA is kept, in frame starting at base 1. A note on this clone: What this receptor recognizes is not known. One base away there is no much larger clone; base qualities are not given.

Patients with autoimmune disease history or receiving systemic immunosuppression were excluded from the trial. In every dose cohort, peripheral blood was drawn for TCR sequencing at baseline, cycle 4 day 1, and cycle 7 day 1. Samples were obtained from an open-label, multicenter, first-in-human phase I dose-escalation trial of ivuxolimab. The trial enrolled adults with locally advanced or metastatic head and neck squamous cell, hepatocellular, melanoma or renal cell carcinoma. Before TCR sequencing, CD4+ T cells and CD8+ T cells were sorted from peripheral blood as separate populations. Sequenced material: CD4+ or CD8+ T cells sorted from blood, taken in a trial of the OX40 agonist ivuxolimab. The source of this sequence is an adult with an advanced solid tumor such as melanoma, head and neck, liver or kidney cancer. The chain employs TRBV30 and TRBJ2-7, with TRBD1 identical over 9 junction bases. This receptor carries the CDR3 CAWSPGTGSEQYF. Read as DNA, the sequence is TGTGCCTGGAGCCCCGGGACAGGGAGCGAGCAGTACTTC.